These 16 T cell receptor beta chains came from one sample sequenced in a study of T-cell reconstitution after alpha-beta-depleted transplantation in children. For TCRbeta, the library was prepared with unique molecular identifiers. TCRdb re-called the PCR reads with MiXCR, one entry per CDR3 protein. Among about 270,000 distinct CDR3 sequences listed, over 8% were seen once. The sample was PBMCs from the stem cell graft donor, taken from the stem cell graft. The receptors were gathered from a human donor who donated a stem cell graft to a child with SCID.

This clonotype was recorded a few times. V and J are TRBV20-1 and TRBJ1-6; maybe TRBD1 (6 bases). CDR1 is DFQATT and CDR2 is SNEGSKA in the germline V gene (reference sequence). The CDR3 length is 15 residues. V lost 2 bases and J 8 bases, leaving 16 bases between the germline ends. The CDR3 DNA sequence: TGCAGTGCTAGATTAACGGACAGAGGGGATTCACCCCTCCACTTT. Translating it yields CSARLTDRGDSPLHF.

This clonotype was recorded many times. This chain joins TRBV27 and TRBJ2-7; D is possibly TRBD2 (6 bases). CDR3 length: 13 residues. The V end was cut by 5 bases, the J end by 4 bases, with 12 bases between. Germline V CDR1 and CDR2: MNHEY, SMNVEV (reference sequence). CDR3 bases: TGTGCCAGCAGTCCGGACGGGGGTTACGAGCAGTACTTC. Protein sequence: CASSPDGGYEQYF.

V is TRBV10-3 and J is TRBJ1-2; D uncertain. The CDR3 covers 14 residues. Trimming took off 3 bases at V and 14 bases at J, with 22 bases between the two ends. Germline CDR1 reads ENHRY; CDR2 reads SYGVKD. CDR3 bases: TGTGCCATCAGTGAAACAACCTCCACTATGGCTATTACCTTC. Its protein is CAISETTSTMAITF.

CDR3 residues: CASSARGAGADTQYF. In DNA, the CDR3 is TGTGCCAGCAGCGCTAGGGGGGCCGGGGCAGATACGCAGTATTTT. The rearrangement joins TRBV6-1 to TRBJ2-3; D is possibly TRBD1 or TRBD2 (6 bases each). Germline CDR1 MNHNS, CDR2 SASEGT. This CDR3 comprises 15 residues. The V end lost 6 bases, the J end lost 4 bases, and 17 bases lay between the germline ends.

The rearrangement joins TRBV3-1 to TRBJ2-1; TRBD2 matches at 10 bases. The V segment lost 0 bases and the J segment 6 bases; nucleotides outside the gene matches: 11. Germline assignment: CDR1 LGHDT and CDR2 YNNKEL (reference sequence). CDR3 length: 18 residues. CDR3 nucleotide sequence: TGTGCCAGCAGCCAAGATCGACGGCGAGCGGGGGGGGGCAATGAGCAGTTCTTC. Residues: CASSQDRRRAGGGNEQFF.

This chain links TRBV12-3 or TRBV12-4 with TRBJ2-1, with D possibly TRBD2 on 6 matching bases. V was clipped by 5 bases and J by 3 bases, with 14 bases between them. This CDR3 is 15 amino acids long. CDR3 loop: CASSPLALNYNEQFF. CDR3 nucleotide sequence: TGTGCCAGCAGTCCACTAGCCCTTAACTACAATGAGCAGTTCTTC.

J is TRBJ1-1 and V is TRBV13, with 11 bases aligning to TRBD1. The CDR3 totals 15 residues. Trimming cost V 3 bases and J 4 bases; bases outside gene matches: 4. The germline CDR1 and CDR2 sequences are PRHDT and FYEKMQ (reference sequence). The CDR3: CASSLGQGGGTEAFF. CDR3 nucleotides: TGTGCCAGCAGCTTGGGACAGGGGGGAGGCACTGAAGCTTTCTTT.

This clonotype has a handful of counts. The CDR3 DNA is TGCAGTGCCACAAGAACGTTCGAGAACACCGGGGAGCTGTTTTTT. The encoded protein is CSATRTFENTGELFF. The rearrangement links TRBV20-1 to TRBJ2-2, with D uncertain. The germline CDR1 and CDR2 sequences are DFQATT and SNEGSKA (reference sequence). The length of the CDR3 is 15 residues. With 6 bases removed from V and 1 base from J, the gap between germline ends came to 15 bases.

In this sample, this clonotype turned up a few times. The gene calls are TRBV5-1 and TRBJ1-2; D perhaps matches TRBD1 (6 bases). V was shortened by 4 bases and J by 0 bases, with 13 bases between the two germline ends. Germline CDR1 reads SGHRS; CDR2 reads YFSETQ. This CDR3 region has 15 residues. The CDR3 nucleotides read TGCGCCAGCAGCCCTGTCAACAGGGCTAACTATGGCTACACCTTC. It yields the protein CASSPVNRANYGYTF.

This rearrangement joins TRBV13 to TRBJ2-5; TRBD1 matches 8 bases. The CDR3 spans 15 residues. CDR1 and CDR2 (germline): PRHDT, FYEKMQ (reference sequence). V lost 5 bases, J lost 5 bases, and 10 bases stayed unmatched. The CDR3: CASSTRQGILETQYF. In DNA, the CDR3 is TGTGCCAGCAGCACGAGACAGGGGATCTTGGAGACCCAGTACTTC.

There are a few counts of this clonotype. The chain is built from TRBV12-3 or TRBV12-4 and TRBJ1-6; D is uncertain. The ends were cut back, 6 bases at V and 7 bases at J, with 10 bases in the middle. This CDR3 spans 13 amino acids. The CDR3 here is CASRVDFNSPLHF. In DNA form, the CDR3 reads TGTGCCAGCAGGGTCGACTTCAATTCACCCCTCCACTTT.

Many counts were recorded for this clonotype. V is TRBV12-3 or TRBV12-4 and J is TRBJ2-1; TRBD1 matches 7 bases. The V gene end was trimmed by 6 bases and the J gene end by 8 bases; junction bases not matched to a gene: 13. There are 15 residues in the CDR3. For the CDR3, the DNA is TGTGCCAGCAGCCCCCGGTTTAGGGGGCTCGATGAGCAGTTCTTC. Translation: CASSPRFRGLDEQFF.

This chain connects TRBV3-1 to TRBJ1-6; TRBD1 is a possible D gene (5 bases). Trimming removed 3 bases from V and 5 bases from J, with 14 bases in between. In germline, CDR1 is LGHDT, CDR2 YNNKEL (reference sequence). The CDR3 extends over 16 amino acids. The chain's CDR3 is CASSQARQPNNSPLHF. The CDR3 DNA sequence: TGTGCCAGCAGCCAGGCGCGACAGCCCAATAATTCACCCCTCCACTTT.

This clonotype was counted ten times or more. V is TRBV12-3 or TRBV12-4 and J is TRBJ2-5, with D tentatively TRBD2 (6 bases). CDR3 length: 14 amino acids. With 3 bases removed from V and 5 bases from J, the gap between germline ends came to 13 bases. The DNA for the CDR3 is TGTGCCAGCAGTTTGGCGGGGTTACGGGAGACCCAGTACTTC. Translation gives CASSLAGLRETQYF.

V gene TRBV28 combines with J gene TRBJ1-1; D not certain. Germline values: CDR1 MDHEN, CDR2 SYDVKM. There are 15 residues in the CDR3. Deletions cut 5 bases from V and 4 bases from J, with 17 bases between. CDR3 sequence (DNA): TGTGCCAGCAGTCCTACAAGGGTACCCTCCACTGAAGCTTTCTTT. Its translation is CASSPTRVPSTEAFF.

The rearrangement uses TRBV15 and TRBJ2-2, with 7 positions matching TRBD1. In germline, CDR1 is LNHNV, CDR2 YYDKDF (reference sequence). J gave up 3 bases and V 2 bases, and 0 bases lay outside the gene matches. This CDR3 is 14 amino acids long. The CDR3, as DNA: TGTGCCACCAGCAGACAGGGGGACACCGGGGAGCTGTTTTTT. It yields the protein CATSRQGDTGELFF.